This TCR beta chain was sequenced during a study of cytomegalovirus exposure and HLA in healthy donors. After removal of 2 bases from V and 6 bases from J, the junction contained 13 bases not matched to a gene. The germline gives CDR1 SGHVS, CDR2 FQNEAQ. This CDR3 has 18 residues. Both 60 Vbeta primers and 13 Jbeta primers went into the PCR. Assay: immunoSEQ multiplex PCR; the TCRdb copy retains only in-frame clones and omits some. The repertoire holds some 140,000 clones, with roughly four fifths as singletons. Specimen: PBMCs. The receptor comes from a woman aged 60-70 years in good health and CMV-seronegative. This sequence joins TRBV7-8 and TRBJ1-5, with TRBD1 identical over 10 bases. CDR3 amino acids: CASSLSSGGQGIGQPQHF. CDR3 in DNA: TGTGCCAGCAGCTTATCTTCGGGGGGACAGGGGATCGGTCAGCCCCAGCATTTT. Looking up the rest from reference TRBV7-8 and TRBJ1-5 gives the full variable domain: GAGVSQSPRYKVAKRGQDVALRCDPISGHVSLFWYQQALGQGPEFLTYFQNEAQLDKSGLPSDRFFAERPEGSVSTLKIQRTQQEDSAVYLCASSLSSGGQGIGQPQHFGDGTRLSIL.